Below, 24 T cell receptor beta chains from the same sample are listed, as sequenced in a study of OX40 agonist ivuxolimab in advanced cancers. The table came from immunoSEQ multiplex PCR; TCRdb's copy has only in-frame clones and leaves some out. The sample lists some 100,000 clones, around 89% occurring once. Sequenced material: CD4+ or CD8+ T cells sorted from blood, taken in a trial of the OX40 agonist ivuxolimab. Source of these receptors: an adult with an advanced solid tumor such as melanoma, head and neck, liver or kidney cancer.

CDR3 DNA sequence: TGTGCCAGCAGCTTAATCCAGGGGGCCTCCACCGGGGAGCTGTTTTTT. The encoded protein is CASSLIQGASTGELFF. This chain links TRBV7-8 with TRBJ2-2, with 8 bases matching TRBD1. Germline trimming cut 2 bases from V and 4 bases from J; bases unmatched to any gene: 6. Germline CDR1 and CDR2: SGHVS and FQNEAQ. This CDR3 spans 16 amino acids.

This chain uses TRBV25-1 with TRBJ2-7; 7 bases line up with TRBD1. This CDR3 region has 16 residues. Germline CDR1 is MGHDK and CDR2 is SYGVNS. V lost 5 bases and J lost 7; bases outside the gene matches: 17. CDR3 amino acids: CASSSMGVGGMGEQYF. The DNA for the CDR3 is TGTGCCAGCAGTTCAATGGGGGTAGGGGGCATGGGAGAGCAGTACTTC.

J is TRBJ1-1 and V is TRBV6-5; D gene uncertain. The CDR3 contains 15 residues. Per germline, CDR1 MNHEY and CDR2 SVGAGI. Trimming shortened V by 0 bases and J by 8 bases, and 16 bases separated the two germline ends. The CDR3 sequence is CASSYSMYGEREAFF. CDR3 in DNA: TGTGCCAGCAGTTACTCGATGTACGGGGAGCGAGAAGCTTTCTTT.

This clone was counted once. The rearrangement uses TRBV5-4 and TRBJ2-5; 11 nucleotides agree with TRBD1. V was clipped by 4 bases and J by 4 bases; unmatched bases: 9. This CDR3 spans 16 amino acids. CDR1 is SGHNT, CDR2 YYREEE, per germline (reference sequence). The CDR3 sequence: CASSRPGQGVGETQYF. The CDR3 region has the DNA TGTGCCAGCAGCAGGCCGGGACAGGGGGTTGGAGAGACCCAGTACTTC. Variable domain in full (rest from reference TRBV5-4 and TRBJ2-5): ETGVTQSPTHLIKTRGQQVTLRCSSQSGHNTVSWYQQALGQGPQFIFQYYREEENGRGNFPPRFSGLQFPNYSSELNVNALELDDSALYLCASSRPGQGVGETQYFGPGTRLLVL.

The chain is built from TRBV2 and TRBJ2-3; D may match TRBD1 or TRBD2 (5 bases each). V lost 7 bases to trimming and J lost 3 bases, with 17 bases between them. There are 15 residues in the CDR3. CDR1 is SNHLY, CDR2 FYNNEI, per germline. CDR3 region: CASKPRGWGTDTQYF. In DNA form, the CDR3 reads TGTGCCAGCAAGCCAAGGGGTTGGGGGACAGATACGCAGTATTTT.

This chain connects TRBV5-4 to TRBJ1-1; no firm D call. V was pared by 0 bases and J by 0 bases, with 9 bases between. The CDR3 consists of 15 residues. Looked up from germline, CDR1 is SGHNT and CDR2 is YYREEE (reference sequence). The CDR3: CASSLGGYMNTEAFF. The CDR3 DNA reads TGTGCCAGCAGCTTGGGAGGCTACATGAACACTGAAGCTTTCTTT. Complete variable domain (other parts from reference TRBV5-4 and TRBJ1-1): ETGVTQSPTHLIKTRGQQVTLRCSSQSGHNTVSWYQQALGQGPQFIFQYYREEENGRGNFPPRFSGLQFPNYSSELNVNALELDDSALYLCASSLGGYMNTEAFFGQGTRLTVV.

The chain is built from TRBV6-6 and TRBJ1-6; tentatively, D is TRBD1 (5 bases). The length of the CDR3 is 15 residues. The V end was cut by 11 bases, the J end by 6 bases, with 20 bases between. Germline V gives CDR1 MNHNY, CDR2 SVGAGI (reference sequence). The CDR3 spells CAASDGDLVNSPLHF. DNA of the CDR3: TGTGCCGCATCGGACGGGGACCTAGTTAATTCACCCCTCCACTTT.

J is TRBJ2-5 and V is TRBV7-2; D call uncertain. This CDR3 contains 14 residues. CDR1 and CDR2 (germline): SGHTA, FQGNSA. Trimming cost V 1 base and J 1 base, with 7 bases left between them. CDR3 sequence reads: CASSLVPSQETQYF. DNA for the CDR3: TGTGCCAGCAGCTTAGTTCCTAGCCAAGAGACCCAGTACTTC.

This sequence joins TRBV11-2 and TRBJ2-7; TRBD1 matches 9 bases. Germline V CDR1 and CDR2: SGHAT, FQNNGV. CDR3 size: 16 residues. Unmatched junction bases numbered 11, after V lost 4 bases and J lost 4 bases. The CDR3 DNA sequence: TGTGCCAGCAGCTCATTTAGGGGACAGGGAGGGTACGAGCAGTACTTC. Amino acid sequence: CASSSFRGQGGYEQYF.

This clone showed up just a few times. Other nucleotide sequences from this sample produce the same CDR3. This rearrangement joins TRBV5-1 to TRBJ2-5; 7 bases agree with TRBD1. Trimming cost V 0 bases and J 1 base; bases outside gene matches: 0. The CDR3 spans 14 residues. Looked up from germline, CDR1 is SGHRS and CDR2 is YFSETQ. The CDR3 protein is CASSLEGAQETQYF. The CDR3 nucleotides read TGCGCCAGCAGCTTGGAGGGGGCCCAAGAGACCCAGTACTTC.

With respect to this clone: Other DNA sequences in the sample encode the same CDR3. The J gene is TRBJ1-1, the V gene TRBV7-3; D uncertain. CDR1 is SGHTA, CDR2 FQGTGA, per germline. CDR3 length equals 13 residues. V lost 6 bases to trimming and J lost 1 base, with 9 bases between them. CDR3 loop: CASSSDSNTEAFF. CDR3 nucleotides: TGTGCCAGCAGTTCGGACTCGAACACTGAAGCTTTCTTT.

The V call is TRBV19, the J call TRBJ1-1; no firm D call. The CDR3 contains 15 residues. V was pared by 4 bases and J by 1 base, with 13 bases between. Germline V gene sequence: CDR1 LNHDA, CDR2 SQIVND (reference sequence). The CDR3 is CASSKKAGGNTEAFF. The DNA of the CDR3 is TGTGCCAGTAGTAAGAAAGCAGGCGGGAACACTGAAGCTTTCTTT.

V gene TRBV29-1 combines with J gene TRBJ1-2; 7 nucleotides align to TRBD1. Germline values: CDR1 SQVTM, CDR2 ANQGSEA. The V gene end was trimmed by 2 bases and the J gene end by 9 bases; junction bases not matched to a gene: 3. The CDR3 runs to 11 residues. The CDR3 DNA reads TGCAGCGTTGAAAGGGGGCTTCGCTACACCTTC. This translates into CSVERGLRYTF. Supplemented by reference TRBV29-1 and TRBJ1-2, the full variable domain reads SAVISQKPSRDICQRGTSLTIQCQVDSQVTMMFWYRQQPGQSLTLIATANQGSEATYESGFVIDKFPISRPNLTFSTLTVSNMSPEDSSIYLCSVERGLRYTFGSGTRLTVV.

This chain joins TRBV11-2 and TRBJ2-7; 12 bases agree with TRBD1. The CDR3 runs 18 residues. Looked up from germline, CDR1 is SGHAT and CDR2 is FQNNGV. J lost 4 bases, V lost 1 base, and 11 bases had no gene match. The CDR3 sequence is CASSLAGTGGLHHYEQYF. CDR3 nucleotide sequence: TGTGCCAGCAGCTTAGCCGGGACAGGGGGCTTACATCATTACGAGCAGTACTTC.

The chain is built from TRBV7-9 and TRBJ1-2; D is possibly TRBD1 (5 bases). This CDR3 comprises 11 residues. Trimming removed 11 bases at V and 3 bases at J, with 10 bases between. Germline CDR1 SEHNR, CDR2 FQNEAQ (reference sequence). CDR3 region: CAGQGDYGYTF. In nucleotides, the CDR3 is TGTGCCGGGCAGGGTGACTATGGCTACACCTTC.

This clone has just a few counts. This sequence joins TRBV5-1 and TRBJ1-1; TRBD1 might be the D (5 bases). The germline V and J ends were trimmed by 0 bases and 5 bases, with 14 bases remaining between them. This CDR3 region has 15 residues. The germline gives CDR1 SGHRS, CDR2 YFSETQ. The CDR3 coding sequence is TGCGCCAGCAGCTTGGCCTTGTGGGACTCGACTGAAGCTTTCTTT. Translated, it gives CASSLALWDSTEAFF.

The chain has TRBV5-1 and TRBJ2-1, with D unclear. Trimming pared 0 bases from V and 0 bases from J, leaving 7 bases between. The germline gives CDR1 SGHRS, CDR2 YFSETQ. This CDR3 region has 15 residues. The CDR3 coding sequence is TGCGCCAGCAGCTTGGAGGATAGCTCCTACAATGAGCAGTTCTTC. Encoded protein: CASSLEDSSYNEQFF.

V gene TRBV28 combines with J gene TRBJ2-6; D gene ambiguous. V was clipped by 6 bases and J by 0 bases, with 3 bases between them. The V gene's germline CDR1 is MDHEN and CDR2 SYDVKM. This CDR3 is 13 amino acids long. The CDR3: CASSLSGANVLTF. The CDR3 DNA follows: TGTGCCAGCAGCCTCTCTGGGGCCAACGTCCTGACTTTC.

The J gene is TRBJ2-1, the V gene TRBV27; D unclear. CDR1 MNHEY and CDR2 SMNVEV come from the germline V gene (reference sequence). The CDR3 runs to 13 residues. V shed 10 bases and J shed 4 bases, with 14 bases lying between them. CDR3 in amino acids: CATNGAGYNEQFF. CDR3 nucleotide sequence: TGTGCCACCAACGGTGCCGGTTACAATGAGCAGTTCTTC.

The chain employs TRBV10-3 and TRBJ2-1; tentative D call: TRBD2 (6 bases). CDR1 is ENHRY and CDR2 is SYGVKD in the germline V gene. The germline V and J ends were trimmed by 10 bases and 4 bases, with 20 bases remaining between them. CDR3 length: 15 amino acids. CDR3 DNA: TGTGCCACCTCCGCTTGGGCGGGGACTTACAATGAGCAGTTCTTC. Amino acid sequence: CATSAWAGTYNEQFF.

The V and J genes are TRBV7-9 and TRBJ1-4; D unresolved. Between the trimmed V and J ends, which lost 5 bases and 4 bases, there was a span of 11 bases. This CDR3 has 14 amino acids. Germline V gives CDR1 SEHNR, CDR2 FQNEAQ (reference sequence). CDR3 residues: CASSPLARNEKLFF. The CDR3 DNA follows: TGTGCCAGCAGCCCCCTGGCTCGTAATGAAAAACTGTTTTTT.

This chain uses TRBV27 with TRBJ1-5; D uncertain. V dropped 4 bases and J dropped 0 bases, with 10 bases sitting between them. The CDR3 length is 15 residues. Germline V gene sequence: CDR1 MNHEY, CDR2 SMNVEV (reference sequence). CDR3 sequence: CASSSGRSSNQPQHF. The CDR3 coding sequence is TGTGCCAGCAGTTCCGGACGGTCTAGCAATCAGCCCCAGCATTTT.

The V call is TRBV5-1, the J call TRBJ2-3; tentative D call: TRBD2 (5 bases). This CDR3 contains 19 residues. Germline V gene data show CDR1 as SGHRS and CDR2 as YFSETQ. Trimming cost V 2 bases and J 4 bases, with 26 bases left between them. The CDR3 protein is CASSFSGIRDLSFADTQYF. CDR3 DNA sequence: TGCGCCAGCAGCTTTAGTGGGATTCGGGATTTATCGTTCGCAGATACGCAGTATTTT.

This chain joins TRBV28 and TRBJ2-2; the D gene is possibly TRBD2 (5 bases). V lost 5 bases and J 4 bases, leaving 8 bases between the germline ends. Germline V gene data show CDR1 as MDHEN and CDR2 as SYDVKM. There are 13 residues in the CDR3. CDR3 residues: CASSPRVTGELFF. CDR3 DNA: TGTGCCAGCAGTCCGAGGGTCACCGGGGAGCTGTTTTTT.